This T cell receptor beta chain was observed in a study of somatic mutations in cytotoxic T cells in rheumatoid arthritis (dated by TCRdb to the late 2010s). Regarding the research as a whole: Before any treatment started and right after they were diagnosed, patients gave peripheral blood samples (around 29 ml EDTA). Whether expanded CD8+ T-cell clones in untreated, newly diagnosed rheumatoid arthritis carry somatic mutations was the study question, and clonality was characterized with TCRB deep sequencing. Patient and control groups had essentially identical median ages. For 65 to 80 rheumatoid arthritis patients and more than 15 healthy controls, TCRB deep sequencing was carried out. Some T-cell populations stained with V beta antibodies were sorted by flow on a FACSAria II or Sony SH800 to nearly 100% purity, with sorted V beta1+ cells additionally subjected to TCRB sequencing. The research as a whole found: No adjustment for multiple comparisons was made for the slight TRBV07 underrepresentation in patients. An increase of CD8+ clonality with age was seen in patients (Spearman r ≈ 0.49) but not in healthy controls. It was unknown which antigens the expanded CD8+ clones targeted, and their absence from virus-specific databases did not exclude viral specificity. In about an eighth of the roughly 60 patients, more than 20% of CD8+ cells belonged to the largest CD8+ clone, while several identical CD8+ TCRB sequences were shared between blood and synovial fluid. CD8+ T-cell clonality did not differ significantly between rheumatoid arthritis patients and age-matched healthy controls.

On an AutoMACS, CD4+ and CD8+ cells were isolated via positive magnetic bead selection, and their purity was verified by flow cytometry. A TCR V beta antibody panel was used in flow cytometry to screen first for clonal expansions, which were then characterized by TCRB deep sequencing of sorted CD8+ fractions. Ficoll-Paque PLUS density gradient separation was used to isolate peripheral blood mononuclear cells. Using Nucleospin Tissue or Tissue XS kits, DNA was extracted from CD4-enriched, CD8-enriched or PBMC samples, with quantification by a Qubit 2.0 fluorometer. Remarks on this clone: Its binding antigen is unknown. No clone much larger than this one lies a single base away; base qualities are absent.

TCRB CDR3 sequencing used the immunoSEQ assay on genomic DNA. The source study handled its data this way. When patient CD8+ clones exceeding 1% were checked against published virus-specific TCRB sequences, only a few matched. Only productive TCRB rearrangements were included in the analyses. Clonality was expressed as a Shannon entropy-based productive clonality index, with each clone defined by a unique TCRB CDR3 sequence. To calculate repertoire overlap between two samples, the template counts of each clone were considered relative to each sample's total templates. A correlation with a Spearman r of approximately 0.58 was found between V-gene usage by flow cytometry and V-gene usage by TCRB sequencing. Not all clones reach the TCRdb copy of this immuneACCESS table, which keeps in-frame sequences only. Checked studies attribute under half of the gap to unresolved V genes and leave the rest unexplained. That table furnishes V, J and clone size, whereas the DNA furnished D and trimming. For this sample there are approximately 15,000 clones; around three quarters appear just once. Of the sample, roughly 4.4% falls within the top ten clones.

Trimming removed 3 bases from V and 8 bases from J, leaving 19 bases between the germline ends. Reading from cysteine to phenylalanine, the CDR3 counts 16 amino acids. The sequence is cut down to CDR3 DNA, 48 bases in frame from base 1. Via the germline V gene, CDR1 is MGHRA and CDR2 YSYEKL. The chain is made from TRBV4-1 and TRBJ1-4; the D gene assignment is ambiguous. The sample was CD8+ T cells sorted from blood. This TCR came from an adult with rheumatoid arthritis. CDR3 region: CASSHLSPLGKEKLFF. The nucleotide sequence is given as TGCGCCAGCAGCCATCTAAGTCCCCTTGGGAAGGAAAAACTGTTTTTT.